This record concerns one T cell receptor (beta chain) sequence. Its antigen remains undetermined. No base-level quality is on record; no much larger clone is a single base apart. The sample belongs to a study of blood T cell repertoires in COVID-19 (dated by TCRdb to 2020 to 2021). Turning to the overall study: The collaborator samples originated in the United States, Italy and Spain and spanned the acute and convalescent phases of COVID-19. The prospective study material was composed of cDNA or gDNA derived from T cells, B-cell-depleted T cells, or PBMCs. Subjects who had been exposed to COVID-19, were actively infected with it, or had recovered from it provided the deeply sampled blood TCRbeta repertoires that made up the dataset. The repertoires were made available in a free public database intended to serve as a resource for research on the immune response to SARS-CoV-2. Samples came from the ongoing ImmuneRACE study (first 160 participants) plus 1,254 subjects from 6 global collaborators. Nearly every sample came with metadata listing a de-identified subject ID, COVID-19 status, age in years and sex. Where HLA class I and class II types were available, the types were taken from metadata supplied by the sample provider, not from assay-based typing. The paper as a whole reports these results and caveats: Clinical and demographic metadata were provided uncurated, with the amount varying by source and participant.

Enrolling through a virtual design, the prospective study's participants ranged in age from about 18 to 100 years and lived across approximately 25 United States geographic areas. In the prospective study, participants were assigned to cohorts based on the clinical history participants reported in a screening survey and a study questionnaire. For ImmuneRACE Cohort 3, a participant was defined as recovered based on two consecutive negative NP/OP PCR tests, clearance by a healthcare professional, or resolution of symptoms. Each participant in the prospective study had whole blood, serum and a nasopharyngeal or oropharyngeal swab collected by mobile phlebotomists. Participants in the prospective study had the option to provide additional blood draws and questionnaires over a 2-month period. Before DNA extraction, blood samples from the prospective study were shipped at room temperature or frozen.

TCRbeta CDR3 regions were amplified from genomic DNA using the immunoSEQ Assay, a bias-controlled multiplex PCR. Turning to the authors' computational methods: The number of nucleated cells in each sample was estimated from the amplification of reference gene primers within the assay. To quantify the absolute abundance of each unique TCRbeta CDR3 rearrangement, sequence reads were collapsed and filtered. For each sample, productive Simpson clonality was calculated as the square root of Simpson's diversity index across productive rearrangements. Here the immuneACCESS table is served through TCRdb, limited to in-frame sequences with V and J called. Missing clones are a known gap in these copies; in checked studies unresolved V genes cover under half, and the rest lacks a known reason. V, J and clone size are taken as reported in that table, and D and trimming were inferred from the DNA itself. The sample yields 280,000 or so clones; roughly 89% were counted once. Under 7% of the sample is taken by the ten largest.

Between the V and J ends, shortened by 1 base and 7 bases respectively, the junction contains 10 bases. From cysteine to phenylalanine, the CDR3 is 13 amino acids long. Only CDR3 DNA remains: 39 bases, in frame from the first base. Reading the germline V gene gives CDR1 SNHLY and CDR2 FYNNEI. The sample was PBMCs or T cells enriched from blood (not recorded which). The sequence was collected from a woman aged 40 to 50 who had recovered from COVID-19. The chain is made from TRBV2 and TRBJ1-1; TRBD1 is perhaps the D gene, given 5 matching bases. The DNA is TGTGCCAGCAGTGAAGACAGGCGGAGTGAAGCTTTCTTT. Translation gives CASSEDRRSEAFF.